These T cell receptor beta chains were read from a single sample in a study of blood T cell repertoires in COVID-19. The data were produced by immunoSEQ multiplex PCR, yet TCRdb's version contains in-frame clones alone and is incomplete. The data show about 43,000 clones, with roughly 90% seen just once and about 9.2% held by the top ten. Material: peripheral blood. The receptors here all came from a woman over 75 with active COVID-19. Both conserved end residues are part of each CDR3.

TRBJ1-5 TRBV2 CASSGRGGPGNQPQHF
TRBJ2-7 TRBV9 CASSVGGGSTEQYF
TRBJ1-1 TRBV2 CASHQGANTEAFF
TRBJ1-2 TRBV7-2 CASSPRGQGRGGYTF
TRBJ2-5 TRBV18 CASSPSEETQYF
TRBJ1-3 TRBV30 CAWSLGQTGNTIYF
TRBJ2-3 TRBV5-1 CASRGTSTSGGRLYF
TRBJ2-7 TRBV21-1 CASSVRAGSYEQYF
TRBJ1-1 TRBV27 CASSLRGQRGTEAFF
TRBJ1-4 TRBV4-2 CASSPRVGIANEKLFF
TRBJ2-5 TRBV28 CASRLAGIETQYF
TRBJ1-2 TRBV7-2 CASSWASNYGYTF
TRBJ2-1 TRBV10-2 CAIGDSGEYNEQFF
TRBJ1-5 TRBV28 CASYPGSNQPQHF
TRBJ1-5 TRBV7-2 CASSLRGRSGYQPQHF
TRBJ2-3 TRBV9 CASSPRGDFTDTQYF
TRBJ2-3 TRBV7-2 CASSVRTGQPDTQYF
TRBJ1-3 TRBV30 CASRSGNTIYF
TRBJ1-5 TRBV6-4 CASSLTAGNGQPQHF
TRBJ2-2 TRBV9 CASKGLAGTGELFF
TRBJ1-1 TRBV4-3 CASSQGTGKMNTEAFF
TRBJ1-2 TRBV5-6 CASSPTLQVNYGYTF
TRBJ1-1 TRBV30 CAWTSKTGGATEAFF
TRBJ2-1 TRBV6-5 CASQTWDKNHEQFF
TRBJ1-1 TRBV18 CASSPDTEAFF
TRBJ2-1 TRBV30 CAWSVRMTGRRNEQFF
TRBJ2-3 TRBV27 CASSPPTGFHSTDTQYF
TRBJ2-1 TRBV28 CATRDRPYNEQFF
TRBJ1-4 TRBV19 CASNSPQGTNEKLFF
TRBJ2-3 TRBV2 CAGDTTRSTDTQYF
TRBJ2-4 TRBV6-2/TRBV6-3 CASSLDRAKNIQYF
TRBJ1-2 TRBV6-6 CASSRDSYGYTF
TRBJ2-7 TRBV28 CASTKDQGLGEQYF
TRBJ2-1 TRBV2 CASSISWGGYNEQFF
TRBJ1-6 TRBV6-5 CASSRGGDNSPLHF
TRBJ2-7 TRBV5-1 CASSEDRALGEQYF
TRBJ2-7 TRBV28 CASSFWDRGPSYEQYF
TRBJ2-7 TRBV6-6 CASSYSQGRGYEQYF
TRBJ2-5 TRBV7-7 CASSPVGNQETQYF
TRBJ2-2 TRBV10-3 CAISVNTGELFF
TRBJ1-1 TRBV4-2 CASSQVGGPLNTEAFF
TRBJ1-6 TRBV25-1 CASNSYYNSPLHF
TRBJ1-2 TRBV3-1/TRBV3-2 CASSRPLGAQNYGYTF
TRBJ2-5 TRBV19 CASSPGTSGVETQYF
TRBJ2-5 TRBV4-3 CASSQGFGYQETQYF
TRBJ1-4 TRBV7-2 CASSADRGEKLFF
TRBJ1-1 TRBV5-6 CASSFRNTEAFF
TRBJ2-3 TRBV11-2 CASSPRRDGGAGDTQYF
TRBJ2-3 TRBV9 CASSVELRGGTDTQYF
TRBJ2-6 TRBV6-4 CASSAGGYGANVLTF
TRBJ1-1 TRBV28 CASKEGTEAFF
TRBJ2-3 TRBV27 CASSRSWGPDTQYF